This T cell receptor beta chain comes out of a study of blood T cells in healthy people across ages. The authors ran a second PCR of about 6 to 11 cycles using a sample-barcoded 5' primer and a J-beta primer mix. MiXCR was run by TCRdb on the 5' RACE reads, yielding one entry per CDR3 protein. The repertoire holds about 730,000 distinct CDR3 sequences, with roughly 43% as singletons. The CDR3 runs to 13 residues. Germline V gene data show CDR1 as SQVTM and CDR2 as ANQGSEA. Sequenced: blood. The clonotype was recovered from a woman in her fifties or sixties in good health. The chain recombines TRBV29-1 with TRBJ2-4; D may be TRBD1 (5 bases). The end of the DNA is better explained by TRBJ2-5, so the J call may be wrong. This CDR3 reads CSVFPRAAETQYF. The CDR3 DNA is TGCAGCGTATTCCCCAGGGCCGCGGAGACCCAGTACTTC.